This note documents a single TCR beta chain sequence. Data came from immunoSEQ multiplex PCR; TCRdb stores just in-frame clones and leaves some out. Here the sample spans roughly 80,000 clones, roughly 87% being singletons. This sample stems from a study of blood T cell repertoires in COVID-19. In the study overall: COVID-19 samples collected from the United States, Italy and Spain covered acute and convalescent phases.

This CDR3 comprises 14 residues. Germline lookup yields CDR1 LNHDA and CDR2 SQIVND (reference sequence). Losses at the gene ends were 6 bases for V and 4 bases for J; bases not matched to a gene: 7. Sequencing was done on a sample of peripheral blood. The rearrangement uses TRBV19 and TRBJ1-1; 8 nucleotides line up with TRBD1. The clonotype was recovered from a woman older than 75 with active or convalescent COVID-19. The CDR3 nucleotides read TGTGCCAGTAGCCCTCGGACAGGGCCCACTGAAGCTTTCTTT. Its protein product is CASSPRTGPTEAFF.